The 29 T cell receptor beta chains given below trace back to one sample, sequenced in a study of cytomegalovirus exposure and HLA in healthy donors. PCR involved 60 Vbeta and 13 Jbeta primers. Profiling relied on immunoSEQ multiplex PCR, and the TCRdb table lists in-frame clones only, not all of them. Found here are 150,000 to 180,000 clones, nearly 80% of them singletons; the top ten hold 9.5% to 15%. Sequencing was performed on PBMCs. The receptors derive from a man aged 30 to 39 in good health and CMV-seropositive.

This clone was counted a single time. The V call is TRBV5-6, the J call TRBJ2-7; maybe TRBD2 (6 bases). The CDR3 sequence is 13 residues long. Between the trimmed V and J ends, which lost 2 bases and 2 bases, there was a span of 8 bases. Germline-derived CDR1 and CDR2 are SGHDT and YYEEEE. Here the CDR3 DNA reads TGTGCCAGCAGCTTCAGGGAGGCCTACGAGCAGTACTTC. Translated: CASSFREAYEQYF.

The chain uses TRBV7-2 and TRBJ1-4; 10 bases are a match to TRBD1. CDR1 and CDR2 from the germline V gene are SGHTA and FQGNSA. This CDR3 is built from 14 residues. The ends lost 4 bases at V and 7 bases at J; junction bases unmatched: 3. CDR3: CASSSRDRGEKLFF. As DNA, the CDR3 is TGTGCCAGCAGCTCCCGGGACAGGGGTGAAAAACTGTTTTTT.

The chain couples TRBV7-9 to TRBJ2-1; 9 bases are a match to TRBD1. V lost 2 bases and J lost 6; bases outside the gene matches: 5. The CDR3 runs to 15 residues. Germline values: CDR1 SEHNR, CDR2 FQNEAQ (reference sequence). The CDR3 nucleotides read TGTGCCAGCAGCTTAACAGGGGGCGCTGGCAATGAGCAGTTCTTC. Its protein product is CASSLTGGAGNEQFF.

V usage is TRBV25-1 and J usage is TRBJ2-5; TRBD2 aligns across 7 bases. The CDR3 length is 15 residues. V dropped 4 bases and J dropped 2; count of bases not matched to a gene: 7. Germline-derived CDR1 and CDR2 are MGHDK and SYGVNS. The CDR3 region has the DNA TGTGCCAGCAGTGGGGCGGGAGTTACACAAGAGACCCAGTACTTC. Encoded protein: CASSGAGVTQETQYF.

This rearrangement joins TRBV6-5 to TRBJ2-2, with TRBD1 matching over 8 bases. CDR1 and CDR2 (germline): MNHEY, SVGAGI. The CDR3 has 15 amino acids. V dropped 7 bases and J dropped 8; count of bases not matched to a gene: 12. The CDR3 protein is CASTPGQGEGGELFF. Written as DNA, the CDR3 is TGTGCCAGCACCCCCGGACAGGGAGAGGGGGGGGAGCTGTTTTTT.

V usage is TRBV6-1 and J usage is TRBJ2-1; TRBD2 might be the D (6 bases). Germline V CDR1 and CDR2: MNHNS, SASEGT. The V and J ends lost 1 base and 5 bases respectively, with 9 bases between them. The CDR3 is 14 residues long. The CDR3 sequence: CASSEVGLHNEQFF. CDR3 DNA: TGTGCCAGCAGTGAAGTGGGACTCCACAATGAGCAGTTCTTC.

The gene calls are TRBV5-1 and TRBJ2-2; 13 nucleotides align to TRBD2. This CDR3 is built from 18 residues. Germline lookup yields CDR1 SGHRS and CDR2 YFSETQ. V lost 0 bases and J lost 4; bases outside the gene matches: 6. The CDR3 nucleotides are TGCGCCAGCAGCTTGGAACTAGCGGGAGGGATAACCACCGGGGAGCTGTTTTTT. Translation gives CASSLELAGGITTGELFF.

This clone has just one count. Additional DNA sequences in this sample encode the identical CDR3. This chain connects TRBV18 to TRBJ2-5, with 7 bases matching TRBD2. The germline CDR1 and CDR2 sequences are KGHSH and LQKENI. J was trimmed by 3 bases and V by 2 bases; bases with no gene match: 6. The CDR3 consists of 15 residues. DNA for the CDR3: TGTGCCAGCTCACCAGGTACTAGCGCAGAAGAGACCCAGTACTTC. Translation: CASSPGTSAEETQYF.

The chain has TRBV18 and TRBJ2-1; perhaps TRBD2 as D (6 bases). Germline values: CDR1 KGHSH, CDR2 LQKENI. Trimming shortened V by 8 bases and J by 4 bases, and 18 bases separated the two germline ends. The CDR3 contains 15 residues. The CDR3 loop reads CASSPVGGEYNEQFF. DNA for the CDR3: TGTGCCAGCAGCCCCGTGGGGGGTGAATACAATGAGCAGTTCTTC.

The chain joins TRBV7-9 to TRBJ2-7, with D possibly TRBD1 on 6 matching bases. Trimming removed 5 bases at V and 2 bases at J, with 16 bases between. There are 15 residues in the CDR3. Looked up from germline, CDR1 is SEHNR and CDR2 is FQNEAQ (reference sequence). The CDR3 protein is CASSPGTLFPYEQYF. DNA of the CDR3: TGTGCCAGCAGCCCGGGGACACTCTTTCCCTACGAGCAGTACTTC.

The V gene is TRBV30, the J gene TRBJ2-4, with 9 bases fitting TRBD1. This CDR3 comprises 15 residues. Germline V CDR1 and CDR2: GTSNPN, SVGIG (reference sequence). With V trimmed by 4 bases and J by 8 bases, 12 bases remained unmatched. The CDR3, as DNA: TGTGCCTGGACCCCTCCCGGGACAGGGAAGGACATTCAGTACTTC. It specifies CAWTPPGTGKDIQYF.

The gene calls are TRBV4-2 and TRBJ1-5, with 9 bases that match TRBD1. This CDR3 is 18 amino acids long. Trimming cost V 0 bases and J 7 bases; bases outside gene matches: 13. CDR1 and CDR2 (germline): LGHNA, YNFKEQ. The CDR3 nucleotides are TGTGCCAGCAGCCAAGAGCCGACCGCGGGACAGGGAGGGCAGCCCCAGCATTTT. Translated, it gives CASSQEPTAGQGGQPQHF.

The chain employs TRBV13 and TRBJ2-7; TRBD1 aligns across 9 bases. Germline CDR1 reads PRHDT; CDR2 reads FYEKMQ (reference sequence). CDR3 length equals 15 residues. The J segment lost 2 bases and the V segment lost 6 bases, leaving 8 bases of the junction unmatched. CDR3 nucleotide sequence: TGTGCCAGCAGTTCCCCGGGACAGGGCACCTACGAGCAGTACTTC. Amino acids: CASSSPGQGTYEQYF.

This clone was picked up one time. V gene TRBV5-1 combines with J gene TRBJ2-5, with 10 positions matching TRBD2. The end of the DNA aligns better with TRBJ2-7, so the J call may be wrong. The germline CDR1 and CDR2 sequences are SGHRS and YFSETQ. The CDR3 has 14 residues. The CDR3 DNA sequence: TGCGCCAGCAGAGATCTAGCGGGAGTAACCGAGCAGTACTTC. Protein: CASRDLAGVTEQYF.

J is TRBJ2-7 and V is TRBV9, with D unresolved. Trimming took off 0 bases at V and 0 bases at J, with 10 bases between the two ends. The V gene's germline CDR1 is SGDLS and CDR2 YYNGEE. This CDR3 is built from 15 residues. This CDR3 reads CASSVAPGVSYEQYF. CDR3 nucleotide sequence: TGTGCCAGCAGCGTAGCCCCAGGTGTCTCCTACGAGCAGTACTTC.

The chain uses TRBV4-2 and TRBJ2-3, with TRBD2 identical over 8 bases. Germline CDR1 LGHNA, CDR2 YNFKEQ. This CDR3 has 15 amino acids. V shed 4 bases and J 1 base; nucleotides not matched to a gene: 4. The CDR3 is CASSPRRGGTDTQYF. The CDR3, as DNA: TGTGCCAGCAGCCCCCGGCGGGGGGGCACAGATACGCAGTATTTT.

This clone has only one observation. The chain joins TRBV7-2 to TRBJ2-1; TRBD2 might be the D (6 bases). The CDR3 is made up of 14 amino acids. Trimming left V 7 bases short and J 3 bases short, with 13 bases between. CDR1 SGHTA and CDR2 FQGNSA come from the germline V gene. In DNA form, the CDR3 reads TGTGCCAGCAAATGGGGGGAAAACTACAATGAGCAGTTCTTC. This sequence encodes CASKWGENYNEQFF. Full variable domain (rest looked up from reference TRBV7-2 and TRBJ2-1): GAGVSQSPSNKVTEKGKDVELRCDPISGHTALYWYRQSLGQGLEFLIYFQGNSAPDKSGLPSDRFSAERTGGSVSTLTIQRTQQEDSAVYLCASKWGENYNEQFFGPGTRLTVL.

The gene calls are TRBV12-1 and TRBJ2-2; the tabulated D call, TRBD2, remains unverified against the DNA. TRBV12-1 is flagged as a pseudogene. There are 20 residues in the CDR3. The CDR3 region is CASSLTTEREGRRNTGELFF. The CDR3 nucleotides read TGTGCCAGCAGCTTGACGACTGAGCGGGAGGGCCGTAGGAACACCGGGGAGCTGTTTTTT.

The V gene is TRBV7-3, the J gene TRBJ2-1; 8 nucleotides match TRBD2. With V trimmed by 4 bases and J by 9 bases, 5 bases remained unmatched. Germline loops: CDR1 SGHTA, CDR2 FQGTGA. The CDR3 has 13 amino acids. CDR3: CASSWGLVGEQFF. The CDR3 DNA sequence: TGTGCCAGCAGCTGGGGACTAGTCGGTGAGCAGTTCTTC.

This clone was counted between two and nine times. The V and J genes are TRBV11-2 and TRBJ2-3; 7 nucleotides line up with TRBD1. The CDR3 loop spans 14 amino acids. Germline V CDR1 and CDR2: SGHAT, FQNNGV. With V trimmed by 5 bases and J by 2 bases, 4 bases remained unmatched. CDR3 protein: CASSTGQSTDTQYF. CDR3 bases: TGTGCCAGCAGCACGGGACAGTCCACAGATACGCAGTATTTT.

The V call is TRBV5-1, the J call TRBJ1-2; 7 bases line up with TRBD1. This CDR3 is built from 13 residues. J lost 6 bases, V lost 1 base, and 3 bases had no gene match. Germline assignment: CDR1 SGHRS and CDR2 YFSETQ. The CDR3 bases are TGCGCCAGCAGCTTGTCTACAGGGGATGGCTACACCTTC. This sequence encodes CASSLSTGDGYTF. The full variable domain, rest sourced from reference TRBV5-1 and TRBJ1-2, is KAGVTQTPRYLIKTRGQQVTLSCSPISGHRSVSWYQQTPGQGLQFLFEYFSETQRNKGNFPGRFSGRQFSNSRSEMNVSTLELGDSALYLCASSLSTGDGYTFGSGTRLTVV.

The rearrangement joins TRBV4-2 to TRBJ1-4; D possibly corresponds to TRBD1 (5 bases). CDR1 is LGHNA and CDR2 is YNFKEQ in the germline V gene. This CDR3 comprises 16 residues. Trimming stripped 0 bases from V and 8 bases from J, with 16 bases between. CDR3 sequence: CASSQEEGPFGEKLFF. The CDR3 coding sequence is TGTGCCAGCAGCCAAGAGGAGGGGCCTTTTGGGGAAAAACTGTTTTTT.

The chain recombines TRBV7-3 with TRBJ2-3, with 7 nucleotides matching TRBD1. CDR3 length: 13 residues. After removal of 5 bases from V and 6 bases from J, the junction contained 5 bases not matched to a gene. Germline V gene data show CDR1 as SGHTA and CDR2 as FQGTGA. For the CDR3, the DNA is TGTGCCAGCAGCCAAGGGACAGTCGATACGCAGTATTTT. The encoded protein is CASSQGTVDTQYF.

This clone was detected a few times. The J gene is TRBJ2-7, the V gene TRBV7-2; 8 nucleotides align to TRBD1. The CDR3 runs 15 residues. The V gene's germline CDR1 is SGHTA and CDR2 FQGNSA. Losses at the gene ends were 1 base for V and 3 bases for J; bases not matched to a gene: 5. The CDR3 DNA reads as TGTGCCAGCAGCTTAGACCAGGGGGCCCTCTACGAGCAGTACTTC. Translation gives CASSLDQGALYEQYF.

The V gene is TRBV19, the J gene TRBJ2-5; D may be TRBD2 (5 bases). Germline V lookup: CDR1 LNHDA, CDR2 SQIVND (reference sequence). The V end was cut by 7 bases, the J end by 3 bases, with 18 bases between. The CDR3 runs 15 residues. CDR3 residues: CASTRREGAKETQYF. The CDR3, as DNA: TGTGCCAGTACCCGCCGAGAGGGAGCAAAAGAGACCCAGTACTTC.

The table lists this clone with a count of one. The V and J genes are TRBV4-1 and TRBJ2-4, with 10 bases identical to TRBD1. The CDR3 runs to 18 residues. The trim removed 4 bases at V and 1 base at J, leaving 10 bases unmatched. Germline values: CDR1 MGHRA, CDR2 YSYEKL. CDR3 loop: CASSRGTGVGSAKNIQYF. In nucleotides, the CDR3 is TGCGCCAGCAGCCGAGGGACAGGGGTTGGGTCGGCCAAAAACATTCAGTACTTC.

This chain joins TRBV7-9 and TRBJ2-3; no reliable D call. The ends were cut back, 5 bases at V and 6 bases at J, with 15 bases in the middle. The germline gives CDR1 SEHNR, CDR2 FQNEAQ (reference sequence). The CDR3 is 14 residues long. The CDR3 reads CASSTTYLEDTQYF. The CDR3 region has the DNA TGTGCCAGCAGCACTACGTACCTTGAGGATACGCAGTATTTT.

The V gene is TRBV2, the J gene TRBJ2-1; 7 nucleotides agree with TRBD1. The CDR3 extends over 15 amino acids. The V and J ends lost 1 base and 9 bases, in that order; junction bases with no gene match: 9. Germline CDR1 and CDR2: SNHLY and FYNNEI. For the CDR3, the DNA is TGTGCCAGCAGTGAAGAGGGGCAGGGGGTGAGTGAGCAGTTCTTC. It is translated as CASSEEGQGVSEQFF. The complete variable domain, with remaining parts taken from reference TRBV2 and TRBJ2-1, reads EPEVTQTPSHQVTQMGQEVILRCVPISNHLYFYWYRQILGQKVEFLVSFYNNEISEKSEIFDDQFSVERPDGSNFTLKIRSTKLEDSAMYFCASSEEGQGVSEQFFGPGTRLTVL.

This rearrangement joins TRBV23-1 to TRBJ2-5; the D is unclear. The last part of the DNA fits TRBJ2-7 better; the J call may be wrong. TRBV23-1 qualifies as an ORF whose function is uncertain. This CDR3 has 12 residues. This chain's CDR3 is CASSPTDYEQYF. The CDR3 DNA is TGCGCCAGCAGTCCAACCGACTACGAGCAGTACTTC.